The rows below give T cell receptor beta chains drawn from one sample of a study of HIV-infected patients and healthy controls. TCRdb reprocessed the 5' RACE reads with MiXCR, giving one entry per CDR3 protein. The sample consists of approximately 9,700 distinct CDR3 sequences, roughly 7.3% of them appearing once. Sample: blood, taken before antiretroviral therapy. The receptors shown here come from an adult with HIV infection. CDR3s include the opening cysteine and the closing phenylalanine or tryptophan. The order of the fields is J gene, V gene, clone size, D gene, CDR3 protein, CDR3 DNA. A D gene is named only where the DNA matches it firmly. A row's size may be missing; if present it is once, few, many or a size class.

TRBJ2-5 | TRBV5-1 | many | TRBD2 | CASSFSGTYQETQYF | TGCGCCAGCAGCTTTAGCGGGACCTACCAAGAGACCCAGTACTTC
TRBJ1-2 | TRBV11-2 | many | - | CASSLVESYGYTF | TGTGCCAGCAGCCTGGTGGAGAGCTATGGCTACACCTTC
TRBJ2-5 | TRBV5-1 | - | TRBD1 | CASSWGTGDETQYF | TGCGCCAGCAGCTGGGGGACAGGGGACGAGACCCAGTACTTC
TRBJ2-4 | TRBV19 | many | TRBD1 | CASRRWDRKNIQYF | TGTGCCAGTAGGCGATGGGACAGAAAAAACATTCAGTACTTC
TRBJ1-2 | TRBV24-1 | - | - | CATTQGVINYGYTF | TGTGCCACCACCCAGGGAGTGATTAACTATGGCTACACCTTC
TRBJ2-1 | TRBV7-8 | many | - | CASSLGAVGDEQFF | TGTGCCAGCAGCTTAGGGGCAGTAGGGGATGAGCAGTTCTTC
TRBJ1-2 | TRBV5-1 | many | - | CASSLVGPYGYTF | TGCGCCAGCAGCTTGGTAGGGCCCTATGGCTACACCTTC
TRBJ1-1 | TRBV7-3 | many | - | CASSLTGGNTEAFF | TGTGCCAGCAGCTTAACGGGGGGGAACACTGAAGCTTTCTTT
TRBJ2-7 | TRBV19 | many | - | CASKRGRTSYEQYF | TGTGCCAGTAAAAGGGGCCGCACCTCCTACGAGCAGTACTTC
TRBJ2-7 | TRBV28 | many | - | CASSPWGESYEQYF | TGTGCCAGCAGTCCCTGGGGAGAATCCTACGAGCAGTACTTC
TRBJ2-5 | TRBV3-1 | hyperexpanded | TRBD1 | CASSLTGTGQQETQYF | TGTGCCAGCAGCTTGACCGGGACAGGGCAACAAGAGACCCAGTACTTC
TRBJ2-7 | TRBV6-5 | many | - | CASSASGDEQYF | TGTGCCAGCAGCGCATCAGGGGACGAGCAGTACTTC
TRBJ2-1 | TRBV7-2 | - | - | CASSPLVEQFF | TGTGCCAGCAGCCCTTTGGTTGAGCAGTTCTTC
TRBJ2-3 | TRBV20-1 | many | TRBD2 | CSARDYLAGNSDTQYF | TGCAGTGCTAGAGATTACCTAGCGGGAAACTCGGATACGCAGTATTTT
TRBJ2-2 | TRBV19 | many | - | CATLPGLTSYYAGELFF | TGTGCCACCCTGCCCGGGCTCACGAGCTATTACGCCGGGGAGCTGTTTTTT
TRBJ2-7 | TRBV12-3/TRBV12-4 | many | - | CASSPRDRSSYEQYF | TGTGCCAGCAGTCCCCGGGACCGAAGCTCCTACGAGCAGTACTTC
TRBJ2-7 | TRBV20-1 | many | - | CSARDQGTSYEQYF | TGCAGTGCTAGAGATCAGGGGACCTCCTACGAGCAGTACTTC
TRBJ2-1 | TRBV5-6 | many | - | CAAGWDLGDEQFF | TGTGCCGCTGGCTGGGACTTGGGGGATGAGCAGTTCTTC
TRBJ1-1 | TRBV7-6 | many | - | CASRSGKDTEAFF | TGTGCCAGCAGGTCCGGGAAGGACACTGAAGCTTTCTTT
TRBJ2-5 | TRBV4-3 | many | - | CASSQDASPYQETQYF | TGCGCCAGCAGCCAAGATGCGTCCCCGTACCAAGAGACCCAGTACTTC
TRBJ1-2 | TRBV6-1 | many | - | CASSPFNYGYTF | TGTGCCAGCAGTCCATTTAACTATGGCTACACCTTC
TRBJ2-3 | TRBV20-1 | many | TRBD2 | CSAREAGKGTDTQYF | TGCAGTGCTAGAGAAGCGGGGAAGGGCACAGATACGCAGTATTTT
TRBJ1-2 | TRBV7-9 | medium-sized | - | CASSSSELGYTF | TGTGCCAGCAGCAGTTCGGAGCTAGGCTACACCTTC
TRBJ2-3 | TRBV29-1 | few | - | CSVEDRTSTDTQYF | TGCAGCGTTGAAGACAGAACTAGCACAGATACGCAGTATTTT
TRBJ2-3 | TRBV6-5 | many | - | CASSYSIDPDTQYF | TGTGCCAGCAGTTACTCCATAGACCCTGATACGCAGTATTTT
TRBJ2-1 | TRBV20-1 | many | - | CSARVASWSSYNEQFF | TGCAGTGCTAGAGTTGCCAGTTGGAGCTCCTACAATGAGCAGTTCTTC
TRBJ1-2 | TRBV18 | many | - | CASSPGEAAGYTF | TGTGCCAGCTCACCAGGGGAGGCGGCTGGCTACACCTTC
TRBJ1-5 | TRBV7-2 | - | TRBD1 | CASSFDRDQPQHF | TGTGCCAGCAGCTTCGACAGGGATCAGCCCCAGCATTTT
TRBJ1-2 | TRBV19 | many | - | CASSIKRERNQFSF | TGTGCCAGTAGTATCAAAAGGGAGAGGAACCAATTCTCCTTC
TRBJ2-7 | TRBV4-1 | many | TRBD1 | CASSQAIRDSPYEQYF | TGCGCCAGCAGCCAGGCGATCCGGGACAGTCCCTACGAGCAGTACTTC
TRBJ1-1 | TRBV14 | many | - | CASSQDRMNTEAFF | TGTGCCAGCAGCCAAGACAGAATGAACACTGAAGCTTTCTTT
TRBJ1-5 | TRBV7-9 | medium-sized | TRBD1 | CASSPTGAGDQPQHF | TGTGCCAGCAGCCCTACAGGGGCTGGTGATCAGCCCCAGCATTTT
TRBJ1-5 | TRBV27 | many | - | CASSLSDLNQPQHF | TGTGCCAGCAGTTTATCGGACCTCAATCAGCCCCAGCATTTT
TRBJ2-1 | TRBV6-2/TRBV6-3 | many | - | CASSSWELSYNEQFF | TGTGCCAGCAGTTCTTGGGAGCTTTCCTACAATGAGCAGTTCTTC
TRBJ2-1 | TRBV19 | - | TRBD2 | CASSISLAGYNEQFF | TGTGCCAGTAGTATCAGTCTAGCGGGGTACAATGAGCAGTTCTTC
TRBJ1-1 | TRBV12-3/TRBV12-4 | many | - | CASSLRPNEAFF | TGTGCCAGCAGTTTAAGGCCGAATGAAGCTTTCTTT
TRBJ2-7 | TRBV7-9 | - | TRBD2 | CASFGASGAYEQYF | TGTGCCAGTTTTGGGGCTAGCGGGGCCTACGAGCAGTACTTC
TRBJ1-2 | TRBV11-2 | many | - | CASSLSTANYGYTF | TGTGCCAGCAGCTTATCGACGGCAAACTATGGCTACACCTTC
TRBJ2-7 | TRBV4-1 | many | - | CASSQEPASFYEQYF | TGCGCCAGCAGCCAAGAACCAGCCAGCTTCTACGAGCAGTACTTC
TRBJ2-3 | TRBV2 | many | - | CASSEEQGGTDTQYF | TGTGCCAGCAGTGAAGAACAGGGAGGCACAGATACGCAGTATTTT
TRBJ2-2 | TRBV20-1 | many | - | CSARGRGTGELFF | TGCAGTGCTAGGGGGCGCGGCACCGGGGAGCTGTTTTTT
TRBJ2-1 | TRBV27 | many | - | CASGPFVDEQFF | TGTGCCAGCGGACCTTTTGTCGATGAGCAGTTCTTC
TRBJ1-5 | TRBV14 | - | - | CASSQDWGNQPQHF | TGTGCCAGCAGCCAAGATTGGGGCAATCAGCCCCAGCATTTT
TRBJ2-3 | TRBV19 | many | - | CASSFSRASTDTQYF | TGTGCCAGTAGTTTCAGCAGGGCTAGCACAGATACGCAGTATTTT
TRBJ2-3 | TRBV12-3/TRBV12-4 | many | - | CASSLAGSVTDTQYF | TGTGCCAGCAGTTTAGCGGGGAGCGTCACAGATACGCAGTATTTT
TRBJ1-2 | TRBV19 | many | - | CASQTSRGGYGYTF | TGTGCCAGTCAGACATCCCGGGGTGGCTATGGCTACACCTTC
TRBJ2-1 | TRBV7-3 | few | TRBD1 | CASSLEGAQGQQFF | TGTGCCAGCAGCTTAGAGGGGGCTCAGGGGCAGCAGTTCTTC
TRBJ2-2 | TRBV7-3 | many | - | CASSLVGNTGELFF | TGTGCCAGCAGCCTCGTGGGGAACACCGGGGAGCTGTTTTTT
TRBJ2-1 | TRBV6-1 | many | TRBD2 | CASSEVPAGFPQFF | TGTGCCAGCAGTGAAGTACCAGCGGGATTCCCGCAGTTCTTC
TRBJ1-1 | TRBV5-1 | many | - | CASSPLSRAANTEAFF | TGCGCCAGCAGCCCCCTATCCCGAGCCGCGAACACTGAAGCTTTCTTT
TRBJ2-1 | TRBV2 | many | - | CASSEAPVPSPFF | TGTGCCAGCAGTGAAGCCCCAGTCCCTAGCCCGTTCTTC
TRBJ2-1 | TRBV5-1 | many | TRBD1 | CASSLTGGNEQFF | TGCGCCAGCAGCCTGACAGGGGGCAATGAGCAGTTCTTC